These 22 T cell receptor beta chains were all obtained from the same sample, sequenced in a study of metastatic and nonmetastatic thyroid tumors. TCRdb re-analyzed the PCR reads using MiXCR. The sample lists roughly 13,000 clones, roughly 28% occurring once. No patient received treatment before thyroid surgery. Material: tumor tissue. These receptors were collected from a female donor with papillary thyroid cancer or a benign thyroid nodule (not recorded which). Some clones in this sample may be carry-over from other donors' samples.

The chain uses TRBV6-1 and TRBJ2-7; D is unresolved. The germline gives CDR1 MNHNS, CDR2 SASEGT. Trimming stripped 6 bases from V and 2 bases from J, with 8 bases between. This CDR3 comprises 12 residues. CDR3 protein: CASSPVAYEQYF. The DNA of the CDR3 is TGTGCCAGCAGCCCGGTCGCCTACGAGCAGTACTTC.

This clone was seen many times. The chain employs TRBV13 and TRBJ1-1, with D perhaps TRBD1 (6 bases). V shed 5 bases and J shed 6 bases, with 13 bases lying between them. The CDR3 is 13 amino acids. In germline, CDR1 is PRHDT, CDR2 FYEKMQ (reference sequence). CDR3 in amino acids: CASSISRGAEAFF. Written as DNA, the CDR3 is TGTGCCAGCAGCATATCCAGGGGAGCTGAAGCTTTCTTT.

CDR3 DNA: TGTGCCAGCAGTGACCAACGGCCCAATCAGCCCCAGCATTTT. This gives the protein CASSDQRPNQPQHF. This chain uses TRBV6-1 with TRBJ1-5, with D hard to call. Germline CDR1 is MNHNS and CDR2 is SASEGT. Trimming took off 3 bases at V and 3 bases at J, with 9 bases between the two ends. The CDR3 loop spans 14 amino acids.

This clone occurred a few times. The rearrangement links TRBV6-1 to TRBJ1-3; no definite D call. This CDR3 comprises 13 residues. Per germline, CDR1 MNHNS and CDR2 SASEGT. With 5 bases removed from V and 9 bases from J, the gap between germline ends came to 14 bases. As DNA, the CDR3 is TGTGCCAGCAGTAGAGGAAGGTTCGGCACCATATATTTT. The encoded protein is CASSRGRFGTIYF.

This clone was detected ten times or more. Given a much more abundant clone one base away, this may be a read error. This chain joins TRBV6-5 and TRBJ2-2; 13 nucleotides agree with TRBD2. Germline-derived CDR1 and CDR2 are MNHEY and SVGAGI. CDR3 length: 17 amino acids. The junction had 7 bases not matched to a gene; V was cut back by 2 bases and J by 7 bases. The DNA of the CDR3 is TGTGCCAGCAGTTACACTAGCGGGAGGGCGGGCATCGGGGAGCTGTTTTTT. Encoded protein: CASSYTSGRAGIGELFF.

This clone has a count of ten or more. The rearrangement uses TRBV20-1 and TRBJ2-1, with 8 bases fitting TRBD1. V trimming: 4 bases; J trimming: 6 bases; junction bases outside the gene matches: 11. CDR3 length: 15 residues. Germline loops: CDR1 DFQATT, CDR2 SNEGSKA (reference sequence). CDR3 bases: TGCAGTGCTACCAGGGAAGGCAGGGGGCTCAATGAGCAGTTCTTC. Its protein product is CSATREGRGLNEQFF.

The chain couples TRBV7-6 to TRBJ2-1, with 9 positions matching TRBD2. The CDR3 loop spans 13 amino acids. CDR1 SGHVS and CDR2 FNYEAQ come from the germline V gene. The J segment lost 5 bases and the V segment lost 7 bases, leaving 3 bases of the junction unmatched. The CDR3 sequence: CASKRGDDNEQFF. In DNA, the CDR3 is TGTGCCAGCAAGCGGGGGGATGACAATGAGCAGTTCTTC.

V usage is TRBV18 and J usage is TRBJ2-7; 8 nucleotides align to TRBD1. The CDR3 runs to 15 residues. Germline V gene data show CDR1 as KGHSH and CDR2 as LQKENI. The V gene end was trimmed by 3 bases and the J gene end by 2 bases; junction bases not matched to a gene: 6. CDR3 nucleotide sequence: TGTGCCAGCTCACCCGACTGGACAGGGACCTACGAGCAGTACTTC. Translated: CASSPDWTGTYEQYF. The full variable domain, rest sourced from reference TRBV18 and TRBJ2-7, is NAGVMQNPRHLVRRRGQEARLRCSPMKGHSHVYWYRQLPEEGLKFMVYLQKENIIDESGMPKERFSAEFPKEGPSILRIQQVVRGDSAAYFCASSPDWTGTYEQYFGPGTRLTVT.

The chain links TRBV19 to TRBJ2-7; possibly TRBD2 for D (6 bases). V lost 5 bases and J 6 bases, leaving 14 bases between the germline ends. Germline loops: CDR1 LNHDA, CDR2 SQIVND (reference sequence). The length of the CDR3 is 13 residues. CDR3 coding DNA: TGTGCCAGTAGTGCTGGAGAGGGAGGCGAGCAGTACTTC. This gives the protein CASSAGEGGEQYF.

Judged by abundance, this clone is medium-sized. The chain links TRBV20-1 to TRBJ1-2; D remains unclear. The CDR3 spans 14 residues. Trimming took 3 bases from V and 5 from J, leaving 16 bases between them. CDR1 DFQATT and CDR2 SNEGSKA come from the germline V gene (reference sequence). CDR3 in DNA: TGCAGTGCTAGTCTCTCCACAAAGGTTTATGGCTACACCTTC. It codes for CSASLSTKVYGYTF.

The chain carries TRBV24-1 and TRBJ2-7; D possibly corresponds to TRBD1 (6 bases). The CDR3 runs 16 residues. Trimming took off 6 bases at V and 5 bases at J, with 22 bases between the two ends. Germline CDR1 KGHDR, CDR2 SFDVKD. CDR3 amino acids: CATSNYRVNWVNEQYF. DNA of the CDR3: TGTGCCACCAGTAATTACAGGGTAAATTGGGTCAACGAGCAGTACTTC.

Of note for this clone: The junction shows a germline mismatch at one end, possibly a read error. V is TRBV5-6 and J is TRBJ2-7, with a weak D call TRBD1 (5 bases). The CDR3 has 16 amino acids. Germline values: CDR1 SGHDT, CDR2 YYEEEE. In nucleotides, the CDR3 is TGCGCCAGCAGCTTTTATTTAAAGGGGAACACCTACGAGCAGTACTTC. Translated: CASSFYLKGNTYEQYF.

This sequence joins TRBV5-8 and TRBJ2-2; D may be TRBD1 (7 bases). Trimming removed 4 bases at V and 2 bases at J, with 15 bases between. Germline V CDR1 and CDR2: SGHTS, YDEGEE. The CDR3 totals 16 residues. The CDR3 DNA reads as TGTGCCAGCAGCCGCGGGACAGACTTTAACACCGGGGAGCTGTTTTTT. It codes for CASSRGTDFNTGELFF.

This clone was detected only a few times. This rearrangement joins TRBV27 to TRBJ2-7, with 8 bases fitting TRBD2. CDR3 length: 14 residues. After removal of 0 bases from V and 2 bases from J, the junction contained 0 bases not matched to a gene. Germline V gene data show CDR1 as MNHEY and CDR2 as SMNVEV (reference sequence). CDR3 DNA sequence: TGTGCCAGCAGTTTATCAGCGGGAGCCTACGAGCAGTACGTC. Residues: CASSLSAGAYEQYV.

Sample share makes this clone medium-sized. The V call is TRBV11-2, the J call TRBJ1-2, with D hard to call. The V gene lost 1 base and the J gene lost 6 bases, with 9 bases spanning the gap. Germline V CDR1 and CDR2: SGHAT, FQNNGV. This CDR3 is built from 13 residues. CDR3 region: CASSLGWENGYTF. As DNA, the CDR3 is TGTGCCAGCAGCTTAGGTTGGGAGAATGGCTACACCTTC.

The chain uses TRBV18 and TRBJ1-1; D perhaps matches TRBD1 (5 bases). The germline V gene encodes CDR1 KGHSH and CDR2 LQKENI. The CDR3 has 14 residues. The V end was cut by 3 bases, the J end by 1 base, with 9 bases between. CDR3 DNA sequence: TGTGCCAGCTCACCCGCAGGGCGGAACACTGAAGCTTTCTTT. Translation gives CASSPAGRNTEAFF. The whole variable domain, remainder taken from reference TRBV18 and TRBJ1-1, is NAGVMQNPRHLVRRRGQEARLRCSPMKGHSHVYWYRQLPEEGLKFMVYLQKENIIDESGMPKERFSAEFPKEGPSILRIQQVVRGDSAAYFCASSPAGRNTEAFFGQGTRLTVV.

This clone was detected only a few times. The V gene is TRBV30, the J gene TRBJ2-7; D might be TRBD1 (5 bases). There are 15 residues in the CDR3. Trimming stripped 0 bases from V and 2 bases from J, with 14 bases between. CDR1 is GTSNPN and CDR2 is SVGIG in the germline V gene (reference sequence). In nucleotides, the CDR3 is TGTGCCTGGAGTGTAGGTTGGGGCTCGGCCTACGAGCAGTACTTC. Protein sequence: CAWSVGWGSAYEQYF. The variable domain in full, completed from reference TRBV30 and TRBJ2-7, reads SQTIHQWPATLVQPVGSPLSLECTVEGTSNPNLYWYRQAAGRGLQLLFYSVGIGQISSEVPQNLSASRPQDRQFILSSKKLLLSDSGFYLCAWSVGWGSAYEQYFGPGTRLTVT.

This clone is termed medium-sized (0.01 to 0.1%). The chain is built from TRBV2 and TRBJ2-1; D is uncertain. The V end lost 6 bases, the J end lost 4 bases, and 16 bases lay between the germline ends. The germline V gene has CDR1 SNHLY and CDR2 FYNNEI. This CDR3 spans 15 amino acids. CDR3: CASSGGTGRYNEQFF. In DNA, the CDR3 is TGTGCCAGCAGCGGTGGCACGGGTCGGTACAATGAGCAGTTCTTC.

Many counts were recorded for this clone. This rearrangement joins TRBV5-5 to TRBJ2-1, with 12 bases lining up with TRBD2. The V gene's germline CDR1 is SGHKS and CDR2 YYEKEE (reference sequence). J was trimmed by 8 bases and V by 3 bases; bases with no gene match: 3. This CDR3 spans 14 amino acids. Here the CDR3 reads CASSSSGGGYEQFF. The CDR3 DNA follows: TGTGCCAGCAGCTCTAGCGGGGGGGGCTATGAGCAGTTCTTC. Combining the CDR3 with reference TRBV5-5 and TRBJ2-1 gives the whole variable domain DAGVTQSPTHLIKTRGQQVTLRCSPISGHKSVSWYQQVLGQGPQFIFQYYEKEERGRGNFPDRFSARQFPNYSSELNVNALLLGDSALYLCASSSSGGGYEQFFGPGTRLTVL.

The chain carries TRBV28 and TRBJ1-6; D might be TRBD1 (5 bases). V was clipped by 5 bases and J by 4 bases, with 15 bases between them. This CDR3 is built from 16 residues. Looked up from germline, CDR1 is MDHEN and CDR2 is SYDVKM. CDR3 coding DNA: TGTGCCAGCAGTCTTGGAGGGGTCGGGTATAATTCACCCCTCCACTTT. This codes for CASSLGGVGYNSPLHF.

The chain links TRBV20-1 to TRBJ1-6; perhaps TRBD1 as D (5 bases). The germline CDR1 and CDR2 sequences are DFQATT and SNEGSKA (reference sequence). Between the trimmed V and J ends, which lost 5 bases and 9 bases, there was a span of 17 bases. CDR3 size: 14 residues. The CDR3 sequence: CSASQGVSRSPLHF. The CDR3 coding sequence is TGCAGTGCTTCCCAGGGAGTCAGCCGTTCACCCCTCCACTTT.

The chain joins TRBV6-1 to TRBJ1-3; no clear D. The CDR3 has 14 residues. Trimming left V 8 bases short and J 0 bases short, with 11 bases between. Germline V gene data show CDR1 as MNHNS and CDR2 as SASEGT. In DNA, the CDR3 is TGTGCCAGCCGTCGGCCAGACTCTGGAAACACCATATATTTT. It translates to CASRRPDSGNTIYF.